A selection of T cell receptor beta chains follows, all from one sample in a study of control samples from healthy donors and cancer patients. The method was immunoSEQ multiplex PCR; TCRdb's version includes in-frame clones alone and lacks a portion of them. The table has about 49,000 clones, about 86% seen once. Sequenced sample: PBMCs. All receptors derive from a woman aged 45-60 years with lung cancer. Both conserved end residues are part of each CDR3. D genes are given only for firm matches. Expanded clones are given a class, and other clones once, few, many or no size at all.

J | size | V | D | DNA | CDR3
TRBJ1-2 | - | TRBV28 | - | TGTGCCAGCAGTTTAATAGGGATCTATGGCTACACCTTC | CASSLIGIYGYTF
TRBJ2-7 | - | TRBV28 | - | TGTGCCAGCAGTTTAGGTTCCGGGCTCTTAAGTAGCTACGAGCAGTACTTC | CASSLGSGLLSSYEQYF
TRBJ1-1 | - | TRBV6-6 | TRBD1 | TGTGCCAGCAGATCCGGGACAGGGGGCACTGAAGCTTTCTTT | CASRSGTGGTEAFF
TRBJ2-7 | - | TRBV21-1 | - | TGTGCCAGCAGCAAAGATGAGGGGGGTATGGAAGAGCAGTACTTC | CASSKDEGGMEEQYF
TRBJ2-2 | once | TRBV19 | - | TGTGCCAGTAGTGTCTACCTCCGGGACCGATCTTTTAATGGGAACACCGGGGAGCTGTTTTTT | CASSVYLRDRSFNGNTGELFF
TRBJ2-2 | - | TRBV7-7 | - | TGTGCCAGCACCTCAACCGGGGGGAACACCGGGGAGCTGTTTTTT | CASTSTGGNTGELFF
TRBJ1-6 | few | TRBV7-2 | - | TGTGCCAGCGGCCTTTGGAGACAGAATAATTCACCCCTCCACTTT | CASGLWRQNNSPLHF
TRBJ2-3 | - | TRBV29-1 | TRBD2 | TGCAGCGTTGATAAGGGACTAGCGGGGCCCACAGATACGCAGTATTTT | CSVDKGLAGPTDTQYF
TRBJ1-5 | - | TRBV19 | TRBD1 | TGTGCCAGTAGTCCTCTGACAGGGCTAGGCAATCAGCCCCAGCATTTT | CASSPLTGLGNQPQHF
TRBJ1-1 | - | TRBV6-5 | TRBD1 | TGTGCCAGCAGGGTCACAGGGGAGATGAACACTGAAGCTTTCTTT | CASRVTGEMNTEAFF
TRBJ2-1 | few | TRBV18 | - | TGTGCCAGCTCACCCGGGTTAAACAATGAGCAGTTCTTC | CASSPGLNNEQFF
TRBJ1-5 | - | TRBV6-5 | TRBD1 | TGTGCCAGCAAGGGACAGGGAAATCAGCCCCAGCATTTT | CASKGQGNQPQHF
TRBJ1-5 | - | TRBV5-4 | - | TGTGCCAGCAGCTTGGCCACCTACATCAGGGGCAATCAGCCCCAGCATTTT | CASSLATYIRGNQPQHF
TRBJ1-6 | - | TRBV12-3/TRBV12-4 | - | TGTGCCAGCAGTTGGGGTCGAAATTCACCCCTCCACTTT | CASSWGRNSPLHF
TRBJ1-6 | - | TRBV19 | - | TGTGCCAGTAGTTCCCACCGACCCGGGGGAAATTCACCCCTCCACTTT | CASSSHRPGGNSPLHF
TRBJ1-2 | - | TRBV2 | - | TGTGCCAGCAGCCCGTCTGAGTTGAGCTACACCTTC | CASSPSELSYTF
TRBJ2-3 | - | TRBV11-3 | TRBD2 | TGTGCCAGCAGCTCCGGGGGGGCCTATGATACGCAGTATTTT | CASSSGGAYDTQYF
TRBJ1-2 | - | TRBV2 | TRBD1 | TGTGCCAGCAGGGAGGGGGCGGATAACTATGGCTACACCTTC | CASREGADNYGYTF
TRBJ1-2 | - | TRBV20-1 | - | TGCAGTGCTAGTACAGGGAATATCGACTATGGCTACACCTTC | CSASTGNIDYGYTF
TRBJ2-2 | few | TRBV11-2 | - | TGTGCCAGCACCCTCGTGGGGGGCACCGGGGAGCTGTTTTTT | CASTLVGGTGELFF
TRBJ1-2 | - | TRBV7-2 | - | TGTGCCAGCAGCCCGACCCCGACAGCTAACTATGGCTACACCTTC | CASSPTPTANYGYTF
TRBJ2-3 | - | TRBV5-8 | - | TGTGCCAGCAGCTCCGGACGTCCGAGGTATTTT | CASSSGRPRYF
TRBJ1-2 | - | TRBV24-1 | - | TGTGCCACCAGGGGTGGGGGAGACTATGGCTACACCTTC | CATRGGGDYGYTF
TRBJ2-2 | - | TRBV6-5 | - | TGTGCCAGCAGTTACGACAACACCGGGGAGCTGTTTTTT | CASSYDNTGELFF
TRBJ2-5 | - | TRBV5-1 | TRBD1 | TGCGCCAGCAGCGGTGTGACAGGGGGCATGGAGACCCAGTACTTC | CASSGVTGGMETQYF
TRBJ2-1 | - | TRBV7-3 | - | TGTGCCAGCAGCTTCTCCAGCTCCTACAATGAGCAGTTCTTC | CASSFSSSYNEQFF
TRBJ2-7 | - | TRBV4-3 | - | TGCGCCAGCAGCCAAGGCCCTGTGGGGGGCTACGAGCAGTACTTC | CASSQGPVGGYEQYF
TRBJ1-3 | - | TRBV28 | - | TGTGCCAGCAGTTTATTAGGGGCGGGGGGAAACACCATATATTTT | CASSLLGAGGNTIYF
TRBJ1-1 | few | TRBV6-6 | - | TGTGCCAGCAGTTACCCCGACGCTGAAGCTTTCTTT | CASSYPDAEAFF
TRBJ2-3 | - | TRBV4-3 | TRBD2 | TGCGCCAGCAGCCAAGAGGTTCTCACTAGCGGGGGCACAGATACGCAGTATTTT | CASSQEVLTSGGTDTQYF
TRBJ2-7 | - | TRBV28 | - | TGTGCCAGCAGTTTGTCCAGGGTCCACGAGCAGTACTTC | CASSLSRVHEQYF
TRBJ1-5 | - | TRBV7-6 | - | TGTGCCAGCAGCTCGCTCACAGGGTTGGGGCAGCCCCAGCATTTT | CASSSLTGLGQPQHF
TRBJ1-2 | - | TRBV9 | TRBD1 | TGTGCCAGCAGCACCAGGGGGCTCCAACATGGCTACACCTTC | CASSTRGLQHGYTF
TRBJ1-4 | - | TRBV21-1 | - | TGTGCCAGCAGCACAAAGGGGGACAGGGTGCAGGAAAAACTGTTTTTT | CASSTKGDRVQEKLFF
TRBJ2-2 | - | TRBV3-1/TRBV3-2 | - | TGTGCCAGCAGCCACAGGGGAAGCACCGGGGAGCTGTTTTTT | CASSHRGSTGELFF
TRBJ1-1 | - | TRBV6-5 | - | TGTGCCGCTGGGGGTTCCACTGAAGCTTTCTTT | CAAGGSTEAFF
TRBJ1-2 | - | TRBV6-5 | - | TGTGCCAGCAGTACCGACAGGCTCTATGGCTACACCTTC | CASSTDRLYGYTF
TRBJ2-3 | - | TRBV6-5 | - | TGTGCCAGCAGGAGGCTCACAGATACGCAGTATTTT | CASRRLTDTQYF
TRBJ1-2 | - | TRBV28 | - | TGTGCCAGCACCCCTCCCTTCGCTAAACTCTATGGCTACACCTTC | CASTPPFAKLYGYTF
TRBJ2-2 | - | TRBV18 | - | TGTGCCAGCTCACCATTGACAGATATAACCGGGGAGCTGTTTTTT | CASSPLTDITGELFF
TRBJ2-3 | once | TRBV5-6 | - | TGTGCCAGCAGCTTGGGAGGAACCACAGATACGCAGTATTTT | CASSLGGTTDTQYF
TRBJ2-2 | - | TRBV7-3 | - | TGTGCCAGCAGCTTACCAGGGCTTATGGGAACCGGGGAGCTGTTTTTT | CASSLPGLMGTGELFF
TRBJ2-6 | - | TRBV5-1 | - | TGCGCCAGCAGCAGAGACAGTCAGAGCTCTGGGGCCAACGTCCTGACTTTC | CASSRDSQSSGANVLTF
TRBJ1-5 | - | TRBV12-3/TRBV12-4 | - | TGTGCCAGCAGTTTGACCAGGGGTCAGCCCCAGCATTTT | CASSLTRGQPQHF
TRBJ2-5 | - | TRBV30 | - | TGTGCCTGGCAGGGGATGGAGGAGACCCAGTACTTC | CAWQGMEETQYF
TRBJ1-4 | - | TRBV5-4 | - | TGTGCCAGCAGCTTGGGGGACGGCGGCGGGGAAAAACTGTTTTTT | CASSLGDGGGEKLFF
TRBJ1-1 | - | TRBV3-1/TRBV3-2 | - | TGTGCCAGCAGCCAAGGGGGAGGAAGGTTTACTGAAGCTTTCTTT | CASSQGGGRFTEAFF
TRBJ2-3 | - | TRBV11-2 | - | TGTGCCAGCAGCTTAGACCTAGATACGCAGTATTTT | CASSLDLDTQYF
TRBJ1-1 | - | TRBV7-6 | - | TGTGCCAGCAGCTTAGATCGGGGAGGCGCTGAAGCTTTCTTT | CASSLDRGGAEAFF
TRBJ1-5 | - | TRBV7-8 | - | TGTGCCAGCAGCTCAGGCAATCAGCCCCAGCATTTT | CASSSGNQPQHF
TRBJ1-1 | few | TRBV18 | - | TGTGCCAGCTCACCTACAGGGTCAGACGGGGGGTCGGAAGCTTTCTTT | CASSPTGSDGGSEAFF
TRBJ1-2 | few | TRBV5-6 | - | TGTGCCAGCAGCCTGATCAGAAACCTCTATGGCTACACCTTC | CASSLIRNLYGYTF
TRBJ2-5 | - | TRBV24-1 | - | TGTGCCACCAGTGGTTCGGGTACCGGGGTCCAAGAGACCCAGTACTTC | CATSGSGTGVQETQYF
TRBJ2-1 | - | TRBV19 | TRBD2 | TGTGCCAGTAGTATAGTAGCGGGGGGGACCTACAATGAGCAGTTCTTC | CASSIVAGGTYNEQFF
TRBJ1-1 | - | TRBV12-3/TRBV12-4 | - | TGTGCCAGCAGCCCCGGGACTGAAGCTTTCTTT | CASSPGTEAFF